Listed below are T cell receptor beta chains from one sample, sequenced in a study of cytomegalovirus exposure and HLA in healthy donors. Sequenced by immunoSEQ multiplex PCR; TCRdb stores in-frame clones only, minus some. Of more than 55,000 clones in the sample, approximately 80% were seen once. What was sequenced was PBMCs. Receptors originate from a man aged 30-40 years in good health and CMV-seronegative. Each CDR3 is given with its conserved first and last residue. Each record gives: clone size, V gene, J gene, D gene, CDR3 protein, CDR3 DNA. D genes are given only for firm matches. Size values are once, few and many counts, or a class for expanded clones, and some rows have none.

few	TRBV7-6	TRBJ2-4	.	CASSADSSNIQYF	TGTGCCAGCAGCGCGGACAGTTCAAACATTCAGTACTTC
.	TRBV30	TRBJ1-1	TRBD1	CAWNPGQVNTEAFF	TGTGCCTGGAACCCAGGACAGGTGAACACTGAAGCTTTCTTT
.	TRBV15	TRBJ2-3	TRBD2	CATSKGTSGGEDTQYF	TGTGCCACCAGCAAGGGGACTAGCGGAGGGGAAGATACGCAGTATTTT
once	TRBV25-1	TRBJ1-1	.	CASSNLRGVGANTEAFF	TGTGCCAGCAGTAACCTCCGGGGGGTGGGGGCGAACACTGAAGCTTTCTTT
.	TRBV27	TRBJ2-1	.	CASSSSGLRNEQFF	TGTGCCAGCAGTTCATCGGGACTCCGGAATGAGCAGTTCTTC
.	TRBV6-6	TRBJ2-1	.	CASSPLYNEQFF	TGTGCCAGCAGTCCACTTTACAATGAGCAGTTCTTC
few	TRBV6-5	TRBJ2-2	.	CASSYWGRGGTGELFF	TGTGCCAGCAGTTACTGGGGCAGGGGTGGAACCGGGGAGCTGTTTTTT
.	TRBV6-5	TRBJ1-4	.	CASSYSKTGEKLFF	TGTGCCAGCAGTTACTCGAAGACGGGTGAAAAACTGTTTTTT
once	TRBV2	TRBJ2-1	TRBD2	CASTRLAGVGNEQFF	TGTGCCAGCACCCGACTAGCGGGAGTGGGGAATGAGCAGTTCTTC
.	TRBV7-7	TRBJ2-5	TRBD1	CASSGTGGGETQYF	TGTGCCAGCAGCGGGACAGGGGGGGGAGAGACCCAGTACTTC